The TCR beta chain described here comes from a study of shared clonotypes between healthy human individuals. The CDR3 runs to 11 residues. Germline assignment: CDR1 SEHNR and CDR2 FQNEAQ (reference sequence). V lost 8 bases and J 7 bases, leaving 9 bases between the germline ends. Deep-level settings were used for running the assay. The protocol was immunoSEQ multiplex PCR, while the TCRdb copy is restricted to in-frame clones and leaves out a portion. The repertoire holds over 2,000,000 clones, roughly 93% seen once, with less than 2% in the top ten. With respect to this clone: The antigen is not known.

The study's findings and limits: Shared across a handful of donors were roughly 4.8% of the naive CD4 clonotypes.

Naivety among CD8 cells was defined by CD45RO negativity and positive CCR7 selection, thereby excluding terminally differentiated effector memory CD45RA+ cells. The rearrangement uses TRBV7-9 and TRBJ2-1, with a tentative D call TRBD1 (6 bases). The clonotype comes from a man younger than 30 in good health. Some clones in this sample may be carry-over from other donors' samples. Material for sequencing was naive CD8+ T cells from PBMCs. The CDR3 spells CASGQGNEQFF. Written as DNA, the CDR3 is TGTGCCAGCGGCCAGGGGAATGAGCAGTTCTTC.